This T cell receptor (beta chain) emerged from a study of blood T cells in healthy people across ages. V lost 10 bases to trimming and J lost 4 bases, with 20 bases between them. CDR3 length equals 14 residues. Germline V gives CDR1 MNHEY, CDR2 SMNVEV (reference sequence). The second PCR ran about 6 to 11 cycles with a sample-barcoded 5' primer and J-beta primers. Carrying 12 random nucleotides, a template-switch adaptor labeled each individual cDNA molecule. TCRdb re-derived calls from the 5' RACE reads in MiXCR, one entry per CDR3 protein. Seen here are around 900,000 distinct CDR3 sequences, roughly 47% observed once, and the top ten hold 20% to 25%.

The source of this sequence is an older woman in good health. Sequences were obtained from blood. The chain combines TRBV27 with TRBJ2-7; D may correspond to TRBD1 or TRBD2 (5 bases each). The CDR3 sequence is CATQSGTAAYEQYF. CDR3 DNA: TGTGCCACACAATCCGGGACGGCGGCTTACGAGCAGTACTTC.